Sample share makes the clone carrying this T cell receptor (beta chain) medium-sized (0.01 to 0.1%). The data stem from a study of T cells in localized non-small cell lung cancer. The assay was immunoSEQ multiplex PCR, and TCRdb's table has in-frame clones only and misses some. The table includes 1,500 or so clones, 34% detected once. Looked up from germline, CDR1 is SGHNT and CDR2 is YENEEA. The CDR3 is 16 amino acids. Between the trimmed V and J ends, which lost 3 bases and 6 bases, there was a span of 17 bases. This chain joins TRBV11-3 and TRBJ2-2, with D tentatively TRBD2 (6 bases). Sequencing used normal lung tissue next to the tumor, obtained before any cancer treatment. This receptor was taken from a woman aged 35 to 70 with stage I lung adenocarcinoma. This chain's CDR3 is CASSLLAGPGPGELFF. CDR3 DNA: TGTGCCAGCAGCTTGTTGGCGGGGCCGGGGCCCGGGGAGCTGTTTTTT.